These 4 T cell receptor beta chains share one sample of origin, sequenced in a study of T-cell memory formation after mild COVID-19. TCRdb itself ran the 5' RACE reads through MiXCR, one entry per CDR3 protein. The sample comprises roughly 110,000 distinct CDR3 sequences, about 17% of which are singletons, and more than 25% rests with the top ten. Sequencing was done on a sample of PBMCs or a T cell subset sorted from them (not recorded which). These receptors all come from an adult woman who had mild COVID-19 (a few samples of this study predate the infection). Cell type and time point are not known.

The rearrangement uses TRBV4-1 and TRBJ2-7; the match to TRBD2 covers 7 bases. CDR1 and CDR2 from the germline V gene are MGHRA and YSYEKL. CDR3 length: 15 residues. Germline trimming cut 1 base from V and 2 bases from J; bases unmatched to any gene: 5. The CDR3 protein is CASSQAAGGTYEQYF. In DNA form, the CDR3 reads TGCGCCAGCAGCCAAGCGGCCGGGGGGACCTACGAGCAGTACTTC.

The V and J genes are TRBV20-1 and TRBJ2-1, with D perhaps assigned TRBD1 or TRBD2 (5 bases each). Trimming shortened V by 5 bases and J by 8 bases, and 10 bases separated the two germline ends. Germline V CDR1 and CDR2: DFQATT, SNEGSKA (reference sequence). The CDR3 is 11 residues long. This chain's CDR3 is CSARGAHEQFF. CDR3 DNA: TGCAGTGCTCGAGGGGCTCATGAGCAGTTCTTC.

This clonotype was seen repeatedly, ten times or more. This chain connects TRBV27 to TRBJ1-2; TRBD1 matches 8 bases. The CDR3 loop spans 15 amino acids. After removal of 6 bases from V and 1 base from J, the junction contained 7 bases not matched to a gene. CDR1 and CDR2 (germline): MNHEY, SMNVEV (reference sequence). The CDR3 sequence is CASSWDRLDNYGYTF. CDR3 DNA: TGTGCCAGCAGCTGGGACAGGTTGGATAACTATGGCTACACCTTC.

This clonotype was seen more than once but under ten times. The chain carries TRBV6-6 and TRBJ2-1, with a tentative D call TRBD1 (6 bases). Trimming shortened V by 6 bases and J by 4 bases, and 19 bases separated the two germline ends. CDR3 size: 16 residues. Germline CDR1 reads MNHNY; CDR2 reads SVGAGI (reference sequence). Written as DNA, the CDR3 is TGTGCCAGCAGCCGCGACGCAATGCAGGGGTACAATGAGCAGTTCTTC. It encodes CASSRDAMQGYNEQFF.